This T cell receptor (beta chain) was sequenced for a study of vaccination effects on CD4 cells after COVID-19. Points from the study as a whole: In vaccinees who were healthy, merely 1 out of 255 vaccine-induced clones cross-reacted with common cold coronaviruses.

The germline V and J ends were trimmed by 9 bases and 3 bases, with 15 bases remaining between them. The germline V gene encodes CDR1 LGHNT and CDR2 FRNRAP. CDR3 size: 13 residues. This table comes from immunoSEQ multiplex PCR, and its TCRdb copy is limited to in-frame clones, with some not included. The sample carries about 43,000 clones, roughly four fifths recorded once. Using viral peptide pools, the ViraFEST assay grew out antigen-specific CD4+ T cells prior to sequencing. Having been cultured for roughly 9 days, the cells underwent CD4+ T cell isolation. Neither prior SARS-CoV-2 infection nor positive nucleocapsid antibodies were present in the vaccine recipients. Cultures had half their medium replaced with IL-2 medium on days 3 and 7. Remarks on this clone: The antigen is undetermined.

The chain carries TRBV12-5 and TRBJ2-7; D assignment may be TRBD1 or TRBD2 (7 bases each). The sequence was obtained from a human donor who received a COVID-19 vaccine. Source: CD4+ T cells from PBMCs cultured with SARS-CoV-2 spike peptides, taken before COVID-19 vaccination. The CDR3 bases are TGTGCTAGCGCCCCCAGGGGGGGCTACGAGCAGTACGTC. Its translation: CASAPRGGYEQYV.